Listed below are T cell receptor beta chains from one sample, sequenced in a study of blood T cell repertoires in COVID-19. Sequencing was performed with immunoSEQ multiplex PCR; in TCRdb, only in-frame clones are kept and a portion is missing. The sample holds some 300,000 clones, roughly 88% seen once. Sequenced: peripheral blood. The receptors here all came from a woman aged 25 to 39 who had recovered from COVID-19. CDR3s include the opening cysteine and the closing phenylalanine or tryptophan. A D gene is named only where the DNA matches it firmly. Some rows have no size entry. The others give once, few or many, or a class for an expanded clone.

clone_size: .; j_call: TRBJ2-3; d_call: TRBD2; v_call: TRBV13; cdr3_aa: CASSRRTSGEPSTDTQYF; cdr3_nt: TGTGCCAGCAGCAGACGGACTAGCGGTGAACCGAGCACAGATACGCAGTATTTT
clone_size: .; j_call: TRBJ1-4; d_call: .; v_call: TRBV28; cdr3_aa: CASSLSDNNEKLFF; cdr3_nt: TGTGCCAGCAGTTTATCCGACAATAATGAAAAACTGTTTTTT
clone_size: .; j_call: TRBJ2-7; d_call: .; v_call: TRBV7-3; cdr3_aa: CASSREAGSYEQYF; cdr3_nt: TGTGCCAGCAGCAGAGAGGCCGGTTCCTACGAGCAGTACTTC
clone_size: .; j_call: TRBJ1-6; d_call: .; v_call: TRBV27; cdr3_aa: CASSLRGWNSPLHF; cdr3_nt: TGTGCCAGCAGTTTAAGGGGTTGGAATTCACCCCTCCACTTT
clone_size: .; j_call: TRBJ2-3; d_call: .; v_call: TRBV28; cdr3_aa: CASSFTPRQEDTQYF; cdr3_nt: TGTGCCAGCAGTTTCACCCCCAGACAGGAAGATACGCAGTATTTT
clone_size: .; j_call: TRBJ1-5; d_call: .; v_call: TRBV19; cdr3_aa: CASSLRQAGNQPQHF; cdr3_nt: TGTGCCAGTAGCCTCCGACAGGCCGGCAATCAGCCCCAGCATTTT
clone_size: .; j_call: TRBJ2-1; d_call: .; v_call: TRBV7-6; cdr3_aa: CASSLEGVPYNEQFF; cdr3_nt: TGTGCCAGCAGCTTAGAGGGAGTCCCGTACAATGAGCAGTTCTTC
clone_size: .; j_call: TRBJ2-1; d_call: .; v_call: TRBV5-1; cdr3_aa: CASSLGRLSIDEQFF; cdr3_nt: TGCGCCAGCAGCCTTGGGCGCCTATCGATCGATGAGCAGTTCTTC
clone_size: .; j_call: TRBJ2-1; d_call: TRBD2; v_call: TRBV14; cdr3_aa: CASSSLAGGIYNEQFF; cdr3_nt: TGTGCCAGCAGCAGCCTAGCGGGGGGGATCTACAATGAGCAGTTCTTC
clone_size: few; j_call: TRBJ1-5; d_call: .; v_call: TRBV28; cdr3_aa: CASSLLGGGGNQPQHF; cdr3_nt: TGTGCCAGCAGTTTACTAGGTGGGGGCGGCAATCAGCCCCAGCATTTT